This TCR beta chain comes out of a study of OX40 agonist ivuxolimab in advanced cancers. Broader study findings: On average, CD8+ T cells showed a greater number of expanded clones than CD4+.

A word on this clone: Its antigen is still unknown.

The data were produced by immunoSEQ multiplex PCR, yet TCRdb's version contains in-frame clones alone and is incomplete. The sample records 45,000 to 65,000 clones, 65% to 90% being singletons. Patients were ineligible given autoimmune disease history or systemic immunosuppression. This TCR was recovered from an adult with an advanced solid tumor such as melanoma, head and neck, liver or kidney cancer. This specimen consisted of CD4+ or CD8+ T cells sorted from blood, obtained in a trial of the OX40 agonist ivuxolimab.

CDR3 in DNA: TGCAGCGGAGGACAGGGTGGCGACACTGAAGCTTTCTTT. Translated, it gives CSGGQGGDTEAFF. The chain employs TRBV29-1 and TRBJ1-1; 8 positions match TRBD1. The V and J ends lost 7 bases and 3 bases, in that order; junction bases with no gene match: 7. The V gene's germline CDR1 is SQVTM and CDR2 ANQGSEA. The CDR3 sequence is 13 residues long.